This TCR beta chain was captured by sequencing in a study of blood T cell repertoires in COVID-19. In the study overall: Samples taken during acute and convalescent COVID-19 were collected in the United States, Italy and Spain. The analysed material was cDNA or gDNA that came from T cells, B-cell-depleted T cells, or PBMCs.

The authors' processing: From reference gene primer amplification, estimates of nucleated cell counts were derived. Here immunoSEQ multiplex PCR was the method, and the copy in TCRdb shows in-frame clones only, minus some. Clone size and V and J calls were adopted from that table, with D and trimming inferred from the DNA. The sample contains about 91,000 clones, 88% of which appear only once. Germline V gene sequence: CDR1 MNHEY, CDR2 SVGEGT. Trimming removed 6 bases from V and 4 bases from J; junction bases left unmatched: 10. The CDR3 sequence is 16 residues long. Sequenced sample: peripheral blood. The V and J genes are TRBV6-2 or TRBV6-3 and TRBJ2-1; TRBD1 matches 9 bases. The clonotype originates from a woman aged 80 or over with active COVID-19. The CDR3 protein is CASSNGGQGLYNEQFF. The CDR3, as DNA: TGTGCCAGCAGCAACGGGGGACAGGGTCTTTACAATGAGCAGTTCTTC.